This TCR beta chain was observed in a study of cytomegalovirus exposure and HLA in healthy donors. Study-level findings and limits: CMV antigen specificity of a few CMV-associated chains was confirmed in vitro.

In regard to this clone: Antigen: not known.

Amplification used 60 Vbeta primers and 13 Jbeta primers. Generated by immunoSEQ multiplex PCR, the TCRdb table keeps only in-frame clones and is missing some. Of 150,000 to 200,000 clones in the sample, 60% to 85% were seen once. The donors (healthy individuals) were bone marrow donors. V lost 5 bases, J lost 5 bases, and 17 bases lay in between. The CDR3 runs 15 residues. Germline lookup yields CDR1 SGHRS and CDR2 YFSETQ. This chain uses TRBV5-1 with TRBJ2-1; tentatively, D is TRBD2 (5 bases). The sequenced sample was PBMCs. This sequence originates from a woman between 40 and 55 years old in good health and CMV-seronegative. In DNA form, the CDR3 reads TGCGCCAGCAGGTTCGGAGGCCCCGCGAACAATGAGCAGTTCTTC. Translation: CASRFGGPANNEQFF.